This TCR beta chain derives from a study of blood T cell repertoires in COVID-19. Enrollees, roughly 18 to 95 years old, lived in fewer than 25 US areas. Participant-reported clinical history was the basis for cohort assignment. Exposed volunteers were people who met a COVID-19 case within 2 weeks before study entry. Original data processing: Nucleated cell counts were estimated from reference gene primer amplification. Data came from immunoSEQ multiplex PCR; TCRdb stores just in-frame clones and leaves some out. V and J calls plus clone size are reproduced from that table; the DNA served to infer D and trimming. The table records 350,000 or so clones, 85% to 90% of them present only once. The length of the CDR3 is 13 residues. V gave up 3 bases and J gave up 12 bases, with 15 bases separating them. Germline values: CDR1 SGHTA, CDR2 FQGTGA.

Sequencing used PBMCs or T cells enriched from blood (not recorded which). The clonotype was recovered from a woman aged 30 to 39 who had been exposed to COVID-19. J is TRBJ2-1 and V is TRBV7-3; D unclear. The CDR3 is CASSFRRSLAQFF. CDR3 bases: TGTGCCAGCAGCTTCCGACGGAGCTTAGCGCAGTTCTTC.